This T cell receptor (beta chain) is drawn from a study of lymphopenia after photon versus proton radiotherapy (dated by TCRdb to the late 2010s). For the wider study: Photon and proton radiation therapy were compared by the study for their immunological effects in patients with gastrointestinal tumors who developed high-grade lymphopenia. The cohort comprised about 22 patients with gastrointestinal tumors who received either photon or proton therapy and then developed lymphopenia. The study was designed to characterize how the impact on the immune system differs between the two radiation modalities. Beyond this particular receptor, the publication reports: After the lymphocyte count nadir, oligoclonal expansion, especially of CD8+ Temra cells, was observed in photon-treated repertoires, and the drop in diversity was driven by this expansion. Across the cohort, among patients who died, a greater drop in TCR diversity after the nadir was inversely correlated with overall survival time. The survival association was assessed only in patients who died, and better survival with proton therapy was presented by the authors as a possibility rather than a demonstrated result. During treatment, patients who received photon therapy lost naive T cells and TCR diversity and gained effector/memory populations, whereas patients who received proton therapy remained relatively stable.

Note on this clone: Its target antigen remains unknown. Base qualities are missing; no much larger clone stands one base away.

The CDR1 and CDR2 encoded by the germline V gene are SGHRS and YFSETQ. V is cut back by 0 bases and J by 4 bases, with 5 bases in the junction unmatched. The CDR3 measures 15 amino acids from cysteine to phenylalanine. Just CDR3 DNA is preserved here, 45 bases in frame from base 1. Receptor libraries were prepared by the immunoSEQ multiplex PCR assay. T cell repertoires were profiled with deep sequencing of rearranged TCR beta loci together with multiparametric flow cytometry. Entries here come from immuneACCESS through TCRdb and include only in-frame sequences with V and J called. Some clones fail to appear in such tables; in the studies checked, an unresolved V gene covers under half of the shortfall, and the cause of the remainder is unknown. This sample lists 83,000 or so clones; approximately 82% were detected once. More than 1.2% of the sample lies in the top ten.

The V and J segments used are TRBV5-1 and TRBJ2-7; 9 central bases correspond to TRBD1. This receptor was taken from a man between 60 and 75 years old with pancreatic cancer. The sequencing here drew on peripheral blood, taken from a patient treated with proton-based radiotherapy. For the CDR3, the sequence is CASSLGGQGRYEQYF. DNA sequence: TGCGCCAGCAGCTTGGGGGGACAGGGCCGGTACGAGCAGTACTTC. Full variable domain (CDR3 extended with the reference TRBV5-1 and TRBJ2-7 proteins): KAGVTQTPRYLIKTRGQQVTLSCSPISGHRSVSWYQQTPGQGLQFLFEYFSETQRNKGNFPGRFSGRQFSNSRSEMNVSTLELGDSALYLCASSLGGQGRYEQYFGPGTRLTVT.